The sequence of this T cell receptor beta chain was determined in a study of blood T cell repertoires in COVID-19. Measured with immunoSEQ multiplex PCR; TCRdb has only the in-frame clones, and not every one. The sample has 150,000 to 200,000 clones; 82% are singletons. The CDR3 spans 18 residues. Per germline, CDR1 SGHDN and CDR2 FVKESK. V was cut by 0 bases and J by 1 base, with 18 bases left in between. Sequencing input: peripheral blood. This chain connects TRBV14 to TRBJ1-2, with a weak D call TRBD1 (5 bases). This TCR derives from a woman in her 70s with acute or convalescent COVID-19. The CDR3 coding sequence is TGTGCCAGCAGCCAAGATGTTTTGGGGCAGTCATTTAACTATGGCTACACCTTC. Translated: CASSQDVLGQSFNYGYTF.